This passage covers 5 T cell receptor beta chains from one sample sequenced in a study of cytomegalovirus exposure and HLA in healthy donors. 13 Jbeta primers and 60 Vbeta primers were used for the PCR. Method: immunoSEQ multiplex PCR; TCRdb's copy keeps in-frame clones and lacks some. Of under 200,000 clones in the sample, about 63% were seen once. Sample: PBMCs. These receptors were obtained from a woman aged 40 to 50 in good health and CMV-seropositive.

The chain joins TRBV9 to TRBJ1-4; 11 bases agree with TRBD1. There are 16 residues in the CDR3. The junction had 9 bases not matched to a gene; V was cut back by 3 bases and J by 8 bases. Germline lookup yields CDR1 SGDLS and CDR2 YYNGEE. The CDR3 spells CASSALERTGGEKLFF. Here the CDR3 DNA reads TGTGCCAGCAGCGCTTTAGAACGGACAGGGGGCGAAAAACTGTTTTTT. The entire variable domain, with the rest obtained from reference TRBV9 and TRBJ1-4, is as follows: DSGVTQTPKHLITATGQRVTLRCSPRSGDLSVYWYQQSLDQGLQFLIQYYNGEERAKGNILERFSAQQFPDLHSELNLSSLELGDSALYFCASSALERTGGEKLFFGSGTQLSVL.

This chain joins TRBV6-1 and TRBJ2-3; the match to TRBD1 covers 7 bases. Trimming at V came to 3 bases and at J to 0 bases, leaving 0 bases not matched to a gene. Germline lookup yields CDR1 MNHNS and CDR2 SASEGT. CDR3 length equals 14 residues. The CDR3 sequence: CASSDRGSTDTQYF. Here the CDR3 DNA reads TGTGCCAGCAGTGACAGGGGGAGCACAGATACGCAGTATTTT.

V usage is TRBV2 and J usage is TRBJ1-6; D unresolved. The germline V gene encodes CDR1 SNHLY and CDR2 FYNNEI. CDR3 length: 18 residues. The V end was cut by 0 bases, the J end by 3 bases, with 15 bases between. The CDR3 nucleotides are TGTGCCAGCAGTGAAGCGAGAACGGGGAACAGCTATAATTCACCCCTCCACTTT. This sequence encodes CASSEARTGNSYNSPLHF.

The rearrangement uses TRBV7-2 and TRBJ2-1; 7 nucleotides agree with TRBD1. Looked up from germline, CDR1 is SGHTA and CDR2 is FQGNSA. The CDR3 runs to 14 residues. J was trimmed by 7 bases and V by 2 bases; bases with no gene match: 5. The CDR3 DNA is TGTGCCAGCAGCTTATTGGGGACAGTTAATGAGCAGTTCTTC. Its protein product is CASSLLGTVNEQFF.

CDR3 protein: CASSQDPQGTYGYTF. As DNA, the CDR3 is TGCGCCAGCAGCCAAGACCCACAGGGTACCTATGGCTACACCTTC. The chain recombines TRBV4-3 with TRBJ1-2, with D tentatively TRBD1 (6 bases). Per germline, CDR1 LGHNA and CDR2 YSLEER. CDR3 length: 15 residues. Trimming removed 0 bases from V and 4 bases from J, with 12 bases in between.